The T cell receptor (beta chain) under discussion was sequenced for a study of T cell responses to AZD1222 COVID-19 vaccine listed by TCRdb under 2021. With respect to the entire study: Because spike-specific TCR depth and breadth did not differ between the two schedules, AZD1222 recipients who got a second dose at roughly 4 weeks were pooled with those who got a second dose at roughly 12 weeks. A total of more than 230 trial participants underwent TCR sequencing, of whom some 200 had received two doses of AZD1222 and approximately 25 had received two doses of the MenACWY control vaccine. Trial participants were enrolled by age into 18-55, 56-69 and 70-plus year subgroups, with 148, 28 and 57 TCR-sequenced participants respectively. Summary of the overall study and its limitations: Only a handful of AZD1222 recipients were SARS-CoV-2 seropositive at baseline, limiting conclusions about previously exposed vaccinees. The whole spike protein was spanned by vaccine-associated CD4 TCRs, and dominant responses were seen in regions 160-218 and 743-854. After two AZD1222 doses, both the breadth and the depth of spike-specific TCRs were significantly higher than at day 0 and than in MenACWY recipients. The 56-69-year group was small, and its depth increase did not reach significance, likely because of low power. Epitopes outside the regions mutated in the B.1.351 and B.1.1.7 variants were reportedly recognized by nearly half of the unique spike-specific TCRs. Participants were mostly white British and included more females than males, and it was suggested by the authors that clonal diversity may have been underestimated. Because no day 14 peak-response samples were available, the repertoires could be characterized only after the peak T cell response.

The intended sense of this specimen's time point label: baseline before first vaccination. The vaccinee samples were drawn from two UK trials, COV001 and COV002, one of which was a single-blind randomized controlled phase 2/3 trial testing AZD1222 (ChAdOx1 nCoV-19) in healthy adults. For TCRbeta chain sequencing, PBMC samples were collected from trial participants at day 0 and at day 28 after the second dose. The germline V gene yields MGHDK for CDR1 and SYGVNS for CDR2. V gives up 0 bases and J gives up 4 bases, and the segment between their germline ends measures 9 bases. Reading from cysteine to phenylalanine, the CDR3 counts 14 amino acids. Left in the record is the CDR3 DNA by itself, 42 bases read in frame from the first base. The CDR3 regions of human TCRbeta chains were analyzed by immunosequencing. In the paper's pipeline: Repertoire TCRs were checked for matches against a reference library of SARS-CoV-2-specific TCRs that had been generated using the MIRA antigen-specificity platform. Breadth was defined as the fraction of unique TCRs that were SARS-CoV-2-associated. Depth was defined as the fraction of total T cells that were SARS-CoV-2-associated. Using the MIRA data, each spike-specific TCR was assigned both to the spike region to which the TCR was reactive and to a CD4 or CD8 class. Log10-transformed breadth and depth values were compared by one-way ANOVA with Sidak's multiple comparisons tests. Held by TCRdb, this immuneACCESS table contains in-frame sequences only and omits some clones. Under half of the omission traces to an unresolved V gene where checked; the cause of the rest is unknown. V and J calls and clone size are given by that table; D and trimming were obtained from the DNA. For this sample the table gives approximately 150,000 clones, of which around 91% were detected only once. Jointly, the top ten make up 5% of the sample.

Comments on this clone: Its antigen is still unknown. No quality values exist for individual bases; no much larger clone is one base distant.

Sequences were derived from peripheral blood, sampled on day 0 of AZD1222 vaccination. This sequence was found in an adult in good health. Here the chain combines TRBV25-1 and TRBJ1-2; the D gene assignment is ambiguous. At the DNA level, the sequence is TGTGCCAGCAGTGAATACTCCGGGCGCTATGGCTACACCTTC. This sequence encodes CASSEYSGRYGYTF.